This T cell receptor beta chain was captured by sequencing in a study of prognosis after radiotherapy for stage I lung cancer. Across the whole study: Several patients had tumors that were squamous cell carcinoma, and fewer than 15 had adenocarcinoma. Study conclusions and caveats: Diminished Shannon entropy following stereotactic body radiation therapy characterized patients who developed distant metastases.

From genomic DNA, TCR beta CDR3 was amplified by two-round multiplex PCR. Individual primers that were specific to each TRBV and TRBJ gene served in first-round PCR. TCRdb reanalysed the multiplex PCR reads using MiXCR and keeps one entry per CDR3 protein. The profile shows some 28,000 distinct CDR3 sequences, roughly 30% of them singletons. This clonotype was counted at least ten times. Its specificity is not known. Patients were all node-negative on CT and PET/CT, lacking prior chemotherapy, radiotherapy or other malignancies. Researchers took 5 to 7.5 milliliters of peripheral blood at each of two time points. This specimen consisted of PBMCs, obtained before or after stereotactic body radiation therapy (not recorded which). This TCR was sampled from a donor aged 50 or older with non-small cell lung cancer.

For the CDR3, the DNA is TGCGCCAGCAATACACAGGGTAGTACTGAAGCTTTCTTT. Protein sequence: CASNTQGSTEAFF. This chain uses TRBV10-2 with TRBJ1-1; a possible D gene is TRBD1 (6 bases). The CDR3 runs to 13 residues. CDR1 and CDR2 (germline): WSHSY, SAAADI. Trimming left V 7 bases short and J 5 bases short, with 14 bases between.